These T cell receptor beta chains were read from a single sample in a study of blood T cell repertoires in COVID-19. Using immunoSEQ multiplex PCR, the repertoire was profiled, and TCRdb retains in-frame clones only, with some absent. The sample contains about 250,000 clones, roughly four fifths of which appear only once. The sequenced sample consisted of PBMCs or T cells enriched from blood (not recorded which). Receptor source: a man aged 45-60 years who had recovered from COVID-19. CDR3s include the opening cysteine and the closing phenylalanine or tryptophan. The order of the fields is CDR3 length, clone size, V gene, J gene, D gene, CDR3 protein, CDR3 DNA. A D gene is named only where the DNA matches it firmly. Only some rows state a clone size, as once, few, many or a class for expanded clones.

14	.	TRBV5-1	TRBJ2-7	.	CASRTRGDLGEQYF	TGCGCCAGCAGGACCAGGGGGGACCTTGGTGAGCAGTACTTC
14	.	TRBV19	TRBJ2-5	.	CASSIAGEQETQYF	TGTGCCAGTAGTATAGCAGGGGAGCAAGAGACCCAGTACTTC
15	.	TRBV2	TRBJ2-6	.	CASTMDSSGANVLTF	TGTGCCAGCACCATGGACAGCTCTGGGGCCAACGTCCTGACTTTC
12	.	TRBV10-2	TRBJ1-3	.	CAIRRSGNTIYF	TGCGCCATTCGGAGGTCTGGAAACACCATATATTTT
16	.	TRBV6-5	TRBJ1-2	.	CASSYDTGSRVYGYTF	TGTGCCAGCAGTTACGATACAGGGTCGCGCGTCTATGGCTACACCTTC
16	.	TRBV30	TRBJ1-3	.	CAWSVPGYGGGNTIYF	TGTGCCTGGAGTGTACCGGGGTATGGTGGGGGAAACACCATATATTTT
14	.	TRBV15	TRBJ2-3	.	CATSRDGATDTQYF	TGTGCCACCAGCAGAGATGGGGCCACAGATACGCAGTATTTT
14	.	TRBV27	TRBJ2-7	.	CASSPRLDSYEQYF	TGTGCCAGCAGTCCTCGACTAGACTCCTACGAGCAGTACTTC
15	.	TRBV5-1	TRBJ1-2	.	CASSLVQGSVEGYTF	TGCGCCAGCAGCTTGGTACAGGGTTCGGTGGAAGGCTACACCTTC
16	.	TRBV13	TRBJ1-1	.	CASSSLESGQATEAFF	TGTGCCAGCAGCTCCCTCGAATCAGGTCAGGCCACTGAAGCTTTCTTT
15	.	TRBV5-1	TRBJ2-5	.	CASSLAPSGEGTQYF	TGCGCCAGCAGCTTGGCCCCCTCAGGGGAGGGGACCCAGTACTTC
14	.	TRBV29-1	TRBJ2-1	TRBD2	CSVELRLAGGEQFF	TGCAGCGTTGAGCTTAGGCTAGCGGGGGGTGAGCAGTTCTTC
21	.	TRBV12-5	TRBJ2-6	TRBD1	CASGLDRDRGFNGTGANVLTF	TGTGCTAGTGGTTTGGACAGGGACAGGGGATTTAACGGAACTGGGGCCAACGTCCTGACTTTC
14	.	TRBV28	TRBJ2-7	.	CASSLLQGGHEQYF	TGTGCCAGCAGTTTATTGCAGGGCGGTCACGAGCAGTACTTC
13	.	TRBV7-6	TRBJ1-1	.	CASSFTLQGEAFF	TGTGCCAGCAGCTTCACACTACAGGGAGAAGCTTTCTTT
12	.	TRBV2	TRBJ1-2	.	CASSEVARGYTF	TGTGCCAGCAGTGAAGTGGCGCGGGGCTACACCTTC
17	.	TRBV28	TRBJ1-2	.	CASTPALGGRANYGYTF	TGTGCCAGCACCCCCGCCTTAGGAGGGCGAGCTAACTATGGCTACACCTTC
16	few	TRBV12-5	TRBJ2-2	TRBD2	CASGLSSGEATGELFF	TGTGCTAGTGGTTTGAGCAGCGGGGAGGCCACCGGGGAGCTGTTTTTT
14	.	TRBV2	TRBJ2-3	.	CASKKGGVTDTQYF	TGTGCCAGCAAGAAGGGGGGGGTCACAGATACGCAGTATTTT
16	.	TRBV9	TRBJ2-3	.	CASSLQPTVATDTQYF	TGTGCCAGCAGCCTCCAACCCACGGTAGCAACAGATACGCAGTATTTT